The TCR beta chain described here comes from a study of T cell responses to AZD1222 COVID-19 vaccine. Study-wide points: Clonal diversity was possibly underestimated; the donors were predominantly white British and more often female. Distributed over spike, vaccine-associated CD4 TCRs predominated at 160-218 and 743-854. Repertoire samples came only from after the peak T cell response.

This clone was seen only a few times. Its antigen is as yet unknown. Profiling relied on immunoSEQ multiplex PCR, and the TCRdb table lists in-frame clones only, not all of them. Of under 200,000 clones detected, approximately 92% appear once; the ten largest clones hold 3.6%. This TCR was sampled from an adult who received the MenACWY meningococcal vaccine as a control. This specimen consisted of peripheral blood, obtained 28 days after the second dose of the MenACWY control vaccine.

Written as DNA, the CDR3 is TGTGCCAGCAGTGAGGAGGGGGAGGCTAACTATGGCTACACCTTC. The encoded protein is CASSEEGEANYGYTF. The chain is built from TRBV2 and TRBJ1-2, with D possibly TRBD1 on 6 matching bases. CDR3 size: 15 residues. The germline CDR1 and CDR2 sequences are SNHLY and FYNNEI. V lost 3 bases to trimming and J lost 0 bases, with 11 bases between them.